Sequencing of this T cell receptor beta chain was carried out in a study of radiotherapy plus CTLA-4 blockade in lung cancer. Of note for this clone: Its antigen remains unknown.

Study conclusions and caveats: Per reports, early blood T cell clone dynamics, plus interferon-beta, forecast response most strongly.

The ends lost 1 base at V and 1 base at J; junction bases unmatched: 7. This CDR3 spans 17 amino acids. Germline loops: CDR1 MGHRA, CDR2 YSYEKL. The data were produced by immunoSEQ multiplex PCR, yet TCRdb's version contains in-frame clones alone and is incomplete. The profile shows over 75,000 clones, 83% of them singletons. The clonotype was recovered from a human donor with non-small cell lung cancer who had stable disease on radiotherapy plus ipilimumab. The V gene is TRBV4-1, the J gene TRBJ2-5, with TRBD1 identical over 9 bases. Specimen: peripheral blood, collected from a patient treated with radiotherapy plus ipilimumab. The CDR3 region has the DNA TGCGCCAGCAGCCAAGGCGGGACAGGGCTCATCCAAGAGACCCAGTACTTC. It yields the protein CASSQGGTGLIQETQYF.